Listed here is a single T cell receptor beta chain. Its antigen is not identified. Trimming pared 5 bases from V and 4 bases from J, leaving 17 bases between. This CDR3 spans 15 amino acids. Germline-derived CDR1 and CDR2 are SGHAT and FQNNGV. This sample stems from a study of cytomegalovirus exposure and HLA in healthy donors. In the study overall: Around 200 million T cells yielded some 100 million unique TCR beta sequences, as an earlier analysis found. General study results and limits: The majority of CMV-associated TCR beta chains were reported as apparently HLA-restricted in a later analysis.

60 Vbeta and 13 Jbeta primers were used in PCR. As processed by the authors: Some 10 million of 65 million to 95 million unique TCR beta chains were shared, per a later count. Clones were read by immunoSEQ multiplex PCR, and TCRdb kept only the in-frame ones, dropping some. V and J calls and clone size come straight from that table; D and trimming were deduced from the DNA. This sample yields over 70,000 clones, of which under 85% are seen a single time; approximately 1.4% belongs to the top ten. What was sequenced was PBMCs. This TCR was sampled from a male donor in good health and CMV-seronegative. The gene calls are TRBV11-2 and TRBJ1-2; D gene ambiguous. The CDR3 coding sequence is TGTGCCAGCAGCCGAGACGGCTCTCCGGGCTATGGCTACACCTTC. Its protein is CASSRDGSPGYGYTF.